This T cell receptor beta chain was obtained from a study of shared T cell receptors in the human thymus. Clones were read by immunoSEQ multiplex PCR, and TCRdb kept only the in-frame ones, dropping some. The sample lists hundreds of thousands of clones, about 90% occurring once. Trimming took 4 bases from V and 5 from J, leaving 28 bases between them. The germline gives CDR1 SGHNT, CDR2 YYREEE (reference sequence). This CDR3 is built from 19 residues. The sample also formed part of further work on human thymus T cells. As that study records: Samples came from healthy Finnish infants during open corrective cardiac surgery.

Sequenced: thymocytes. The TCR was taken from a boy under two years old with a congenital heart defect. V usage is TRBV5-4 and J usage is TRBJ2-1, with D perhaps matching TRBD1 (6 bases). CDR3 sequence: CASSIDRHESSLVNNEQFF. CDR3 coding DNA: TGTGCCAGCAGCATAGACAGGCACGAATCAAGTCTGGTTAACAATGAGCAGTTCTTC.